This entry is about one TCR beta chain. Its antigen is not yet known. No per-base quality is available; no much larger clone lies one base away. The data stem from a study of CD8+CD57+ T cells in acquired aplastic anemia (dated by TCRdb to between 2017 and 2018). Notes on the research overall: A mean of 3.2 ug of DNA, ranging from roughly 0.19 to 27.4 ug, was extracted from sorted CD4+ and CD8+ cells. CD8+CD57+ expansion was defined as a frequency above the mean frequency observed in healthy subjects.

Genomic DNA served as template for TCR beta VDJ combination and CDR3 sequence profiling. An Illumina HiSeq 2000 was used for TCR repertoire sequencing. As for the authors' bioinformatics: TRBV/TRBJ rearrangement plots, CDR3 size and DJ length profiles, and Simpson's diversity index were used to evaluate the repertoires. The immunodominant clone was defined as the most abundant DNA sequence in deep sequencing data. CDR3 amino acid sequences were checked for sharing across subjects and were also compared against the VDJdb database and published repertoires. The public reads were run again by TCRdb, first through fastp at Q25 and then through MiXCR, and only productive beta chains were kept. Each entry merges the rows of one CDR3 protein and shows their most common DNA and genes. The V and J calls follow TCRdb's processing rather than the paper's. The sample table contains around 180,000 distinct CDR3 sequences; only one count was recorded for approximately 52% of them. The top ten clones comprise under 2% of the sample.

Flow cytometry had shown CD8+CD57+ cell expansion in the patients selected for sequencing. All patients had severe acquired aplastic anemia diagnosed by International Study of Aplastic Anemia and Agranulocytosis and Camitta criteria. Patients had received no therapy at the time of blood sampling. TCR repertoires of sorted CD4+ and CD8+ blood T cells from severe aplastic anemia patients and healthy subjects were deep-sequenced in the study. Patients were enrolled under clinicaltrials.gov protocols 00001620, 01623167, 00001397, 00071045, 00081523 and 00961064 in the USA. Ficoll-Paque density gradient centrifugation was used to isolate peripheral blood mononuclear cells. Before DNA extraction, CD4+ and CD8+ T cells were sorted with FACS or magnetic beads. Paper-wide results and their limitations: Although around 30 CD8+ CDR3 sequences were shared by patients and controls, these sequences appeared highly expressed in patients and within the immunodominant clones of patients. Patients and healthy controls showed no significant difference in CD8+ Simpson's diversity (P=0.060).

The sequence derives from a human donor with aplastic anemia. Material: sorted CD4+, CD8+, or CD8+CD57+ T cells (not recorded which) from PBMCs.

The CDR3 corresponds to CASSVFPLNTEAFF. The nucleotide sequence is TGTGCCAGCAGTGTTTTCCCGTTGAACACTGAAGCTTTCTTT. The V and J segments used are TRBV7-2 and TRBJ1-1, with no reliable assignment of the D segment. V drops 6 bases and J drops 0 bases, leaving 11 bases in between. CDR1 and CDR2 were assigned from the germline V gene as SGHTA and FQGNSA. From cysteine to phenylalanine, the CDR3 is 14 amino acids long. Only the CDR3 DNA stays, 42 bases, in frame from base 1.